Each of the 8 T cell receptor beta chains below was sequenced from the same sample in a study of blood T cell repertoires in COVID-19 (dated by TCRdb to the early 2020s). The library was produced with the immunoSEQ multiplex PCR assay. In TCRdb, the immuneACCESS table is reduced to in-frame sequences with V and J assigned. These tables do not hold every clone; where another copy was compared, an unresolved V gene accounts for under half, and the others remain unexplained. The sample records some 390,000 clones, over 75% of which are singletons. Of the sample, approximately 1.2% falls within the top ten clones. Material for sequencing was PBMCs or T cells enriched from blood (not recorded which). The receptor set was obtained from a man younger than 45 who had recovered from COVID-19.

The rearrangement joins TRBV4-1 to TRBJ1-5, with D possibly matching TRBD1 (5 bases). Germline V gene lookup returns CDR1 MGHRA and CDR2 YSYEKL. The CDR3 consists of 15 residues. V lost 1 base to trimming and J lost 4 bases, with 11 bases between them. The CDR3 spells CASSQGPGGNQPQHF. The CDR3 DNA reads TGCGCCAGCAGCCAAGGTCCGGGGGGAAATCAGCCCCAGCATTTT.

This clone was detected only a few times. J is TRBJ2-1 and V is TRBV2; 9 nucleotides match TRBD2. V shed 3 bases and J 1 base; nucleotides not matched to a gene: 7. The CDR3 sequence is 17 residues long. In germline, CDR1 is SNHLY, CDR2 FYNNEI. CDR3 residues: CASSDPGTSGSYNEQFF. CDR3 DNA sequence: TGTGCCAGCAGTGATCCGGGTACTAGCGGGTCCTACAATGAGCAGTTCTTC. Complete variable domain (other parts from reference TRBV2 and TRBJ2-1): EPEVTQTPSHQVTQMGQEVILRCVPISNHLYFYWYRQILGQKVEFLVSFYNNEISEKSEIFDDQFSVERPDGSNFTLKIRSTKLEDSAMYFCASSDPGTSGSYNEQFFGPGTRLTVL.

The chain couples TRBV2 to TRBJ2-2; D perhaps matches TRBD1 (5 bases). V was pared by 3 bases and J by 2 bases, with 13 bases between. CDR1 and CDR2 from the germline V gene are SNHLY and FYNNEI. This CDR3 contains 16 residues. For the CDR3, the DNA is TGTGCCAGCAGTGAGGTCAGGGCCGCAAACACCGGGGAGCTGTTTTTT. This encodes CASSEVRAANTGELFF.

This chain joins TRBV30 and TRBJ2-7; D remains unclear. Germline V lookup: CDR1 GTSNPN, CDR2 SVGIG (reference sequence). V gave up 0 bases and J gave up 6 bases, with 9 bases separating them. This CDR3 is 12 amino acids long. The CDR3 protein is CAWSVREFEQYF. The CDR3 nucleotides read TGTGCCTGGAGTGTGAGAGAGTTCGAGCAGTACTTC.

The gene calls are TRBV2 and TRBJ2-7; D unclear. The V end lost 6 bases, the J end lost 2 bases, and 8 bases lay between the germline ends. The germline V gene encodes CDR1 SNHLY and CDR2 FYNNEI. There are 12 residues in the CDR3. The CDR3 coding sequence is TGTGCCAGCAGCGCGTTTGCCTACGAGCAGTACTTC. As protein: CASSAFAYEQYF.

CDR3 residues: CASSLTSSEQFF. In DNA, the CDR3 is TGTGCCAGCAGCCTTACTAGTTCTGAGCAGTTCTTC. The J gene is TRBJ2-1, the V gene TRBV2, with TRBD2 as a possible D gene (5 bases). V lost 6 bases and J lost 9, with 12 bases in between. This CDR3 spans 12 amino acids. CDR1 and CDR2 from the germline V gene are SNHLY and FYNNEI.

The count of this clone is one. The chain couples TRBV5-1 to TRBJ1-2; D is unclear. Germline-derived CDR1 and CDR2 are SGHRS and YFSETQ. Deletions cut 2 bases from V and 8 bases from J, with 10 bases between. This CDR3 region has 12 residues. In nucleotides, the CDR3 is TGCGCCAGCAGCTTAGATCAGCGCGGCTACACCTTC. It encodes CASSLDQRGYTF.

The chain has TRBV3-1 (or the pseudogene TRBV3-2) and TRBJ1-1; TRBD1 might be the D (6 bases). The V gene's germline CDR1 is LGHDT and CDR2 YNNKEL (reference sequence). V gave up 3 bases and J gave up 0 bases, with 8 bases separating them. This CDR3 contains 14 residues. The CDR3 coding sequence is TGTGCCAGCAGCCACGGGACACTGAACACTGAAGCTTTCTTT. Its protein is CASSHGTLNTEAFF.